This paragraph reports one TCR beta chain. The record originates from a study of blood T cell repertoires in COVID-19. About the research overall: Samples came from the United States, Italy and Spain, spanning acute and convalescent COVID-19.

Under the authors' procedure: The authors estimated nucleated cell counts from reference gene primer amplification. Here immunoSEQ multiplex PCR was the method, and the copy in TCRdb shows in-frame clones only, minus some. V and J calls and clone size come straight from that table; D and trimming were deduced from the DNA. The sample contains 310,000 or so clones, roughly 87% of which appear only once. While infection was still active, Seattle patients were enrolled and then followed longitudinally. Germline lookup yields CDR1 SGHTA and CDR2 FQGNSA. The CDR3 sequence is 13 residues long. Trimming cost V 4 bases and J 4 bases, with 8 bases left between them.

The V and J genes are TRBV7-2 and TRBJ2-1; tentative D call: TRBD2 (5 bases). The clonotype comes from a man aged 30-40 years with COVID-19, enrolled during active disease. Sequencing used peripheral blood. The CDR3 DNA reads TGTGCCAGCAGCTCCCGGGATTACAATGAGCAGTTCTTC. This codes for CASSSRDYNEQFF.